What follows are 10 T cell receptor beta chains derived from one specimen sequenced in a study of T cells after yellow fever vaccination. Using its own MiXCR run on the 5' RACE reads, TCRdb lists one record per CDR3 protein. This sample has over 200,000 distinct CDR3 sequences, with less than 7.5% found just once. Sample: CD4+ T cells sorted from PBMCs, taken on the day of the yellow fever booster vaccination. Receptors were obtained from a man aged 25-40 years who received the YFV17D yellow fever vaccine.

This chain connects TRBV4-3 to TRBJ2-5; D uncertain. This CDR3 has 13 amino acids. The germline V and J ends were trimmed by 1 base and 4 bases, with 7 bases remaining between them. Germline-derived CDR1 and CDR2 are LGHNA and YSLEER. The CDR3 loop is CASSQVGLETQYF. The CDR3 nucleotides read TGCGCCAGCAGCCAAGTAGGGTTAGAGACCCAGTACTTC.

This clonotype was detected only a few times. This sequence joins TRBV7-2 and TRBJ2-3, with unresolved D. The CDR3 has 13 amino acids. V lost 5 bases and J lost 4, with 10 bases in between. CDR1 and CDR2 (germline): SGHTA, FQGNSA. CDR3 residues: CASSVILADTQYF. DNA of the CDR3: TGTGCCAGCAGCGTAATACTTGCAGATACGCAGTATTTT.

This clonotype was recorded many times. The rearrangement uses TRBV4-3 and TRBJ2-7, with D possibly called TRBD1 or TRBD2 (6 bases each). V lost 0 bases, J lost 4 bases, and 13 bases lay in between. The CDR3 extends over 15 amino acids. Germline V CDR1 and CDR2: LGHNA, YSLEER. The CDR3 DNA is TGCGCCAGCAGCCAAGATTCAACAGGGAGGTACGAGCAGTACTTC. Its translation: CASSQDSTGRYEQYF.

The rearrangement joins TRBV20-1 to TRBJ2-5; D is unclear. The V end was cut by 8 bases, the J end by 5 bases, with 15 bases between. The CDR3 consists of 12 residues. Germline CDR1 is DFQATT and CDR2 is SNEGSKA (reference sequence). CDR3 residues: CSPLRAGETQYF. The CDR3 nucleotides read TGCAGTCCGCTAAGGGCTGGGGAGACCCAGTACTTC.

This clonotype was seen a few times. This chain joins TRBV18 and TRBJ2-1; D remains ambiguous. V was pared by 0 bases and J by 6 bases, with 15 bases between. The CDR3 sequence is 16 residues long. Looked up from germline, CDR1 is KGHSH and CDR2 is LQKENI. CDR3 region: CASSPPMALSINEQFF. The CDR3 DNA sequence: TGTGCCAGCTCACCACCGATGGCTCTTAGTATCAATGAGCAGTTCTTC.

In this sample, this clonotype turned up a few times. The genes are TRBV20-1 and TRBJ2-7; 8 bases map to TRBD1. CDR1 and CDR2 from the germline V gene are DFQATT and SNEGSKA (reference sequence). This CDR3 contains 11 residues. The J segment lost 3 bases and the V segment lost 8 bases, leaving 3 bases of the junction unmatched. CDR3 DNA sequence: TGCAGTCCCGGGACAGGCTACGAGCAGTACTTC. Translation: CSPGTGYEQYF.

This clonotype has a count of ten or more. The chain joins TRBV28 to TRBJ2-3; D is perhaps TRBD1 or TRBD2 (6 bases each). The CDR3 is made up of 16 amino acids. Germline V lookup: CDR1 MDHEN, CDR2 SYDVKM. V shed 5 bases and J shed 2 bases, with 17 bases lying between them. CDR3 in DNA: TGTGCCAGCAGTGCCTCGGGGGCGGGCGACACAGATACGCAGTATTTT. It yields the protein CASSASGAGDTDTQYF.

This clonotype was detected only a few times. This sequence joins TRBV7-2 and TRBJ1-5, with 9 bases matching TRBD1. This CDR3 spans 14 amino acids. V shed 6 bases and J 8 bases; nucleotides not matched to a gene: 8. Germline CDR1 and CDR2: SGHTA and FQGNSA. CDR3 residues: CASSPGQGLKPQHF. In DNA form, the CDR3 reads TGTGCCAGCAGTCCGGGACAGGGTTTGAAGCCCCAGCATTTT.

This clonotype came up many times. The V and J genes are TRBV6-1 and TRBJ2-7; TRBD2 might be the D (6 bases). The germline V gene encodes CDR1 MNHNS and CDR2 SASEGT. This CDR3 contains 14 residues. The germline V and J ends were trimmed by 6 bases and 2 bases, with 14 bases remaining between them. This chain's CDR3 is CASSPRDWTYEQYF. In DNA, the CDR3 is TGTGCCAGCAGCCCCCGGGACTGGACCTACGAGCAGTACTTC.

The genes are TRBV5-4 and TRBJ2-5, with TRBD2 identical over 7 bases. The trim removed 0 bases at V and 5 bases at J, leaving 13 bases unmatched. From germline, CDR1 is SGHNT and CDR2 YYREEE (reference sequence). There are 17 residues in the CDR3. CDR3 nucleotide sequence: TGTGCCAGCAGCTTGGGGCTCGCGGGAGTGGAGGAGGAGACCCAGTACTTC. Its protein is CASSLGLAGVEEETQYF.